The clone carrying this TCR beta chain was seen just once. This specimen belongs to a study of blood T cell repertoires in COVID-19. Assay used: immunoSEQ multiplex PCR; TCRdb lists only in-frame clones, some missing. The table lists some 360,000 clones, 88% of them singletons, with over 1% in the top ten. V lost 0 bases and J lost 4; bases outside the gene matches: 4. This CDR3 spans 15 amino acids. CDR1 and CDR2 from the germline V gene are SGDLS and YYNGEE. The sample taken for sequencing was PBMCs or T cells enriched from blood (not recorded which). The sequence was collected from a woman aged 25 to 39 who had been exposed to COVID-19. V usage is TRBV9 and J usage is TRBJ2-3; TRBD2 agrees at 8 bases. The DNA of the CDR3 is TGTGCCAGCAGCGTAGCTTACGGGGGGGCAGATACGCAGTATTTT. It specifies CASSVAYGGADTQYF. Based on the CDR3 plus reference TRBV9 and TRBJ2-3, the full variable domain is DSGVTQTPKHLITATGQRVTLRCSPRSGDLSVYWYQQSLDQGLQFLIQYYNGEERAKGNILERFSAQQFPDLHSELNLSSLELGDSALYFCASSVAYGGADTQYFGPGTRLTVL.